These T cell receptor beta chains were read from a single sample in a study of T cells after yellow fever vaccination. In TCRdb, the 5' RACE reads were re-called with MiXCR into one record per CDR3 protein. This sample has some 600,000 distinct CDR3 sequences; roughly an eighth occur once, and the top ten carry more than 12%. The input for sequencing was PBMCs, taken on the day of the yellow fever booster vaccination. Source of these receptors: a man younger than 40 who received the YFV17D yellow fever vaccine. The conserved cysteine and the conserved F or W are not part of the CDR3 here. The order of the fields is CDR3 protein, V gene.

CDR3 protein: SAEKSLNTGELF
V gene: TRBV20-1

CDR3 protein: SVGDGDEQF
V gene: TRBV29-1

CDR3 protein: ASSFFDGGYNEQF
V gene: TRBV5-6

CDR3 protein: ASTTSEATYNEQF
V gene: TRBV7-2

CDR3 protein: ASSIDRDGGQY
V gene: TRBV28

CDR3 protein: ASSYTQGTAKDRYGYT
V gene: TRBV6-5

CDR3 protein: ASMGGLTDTQY
V gene: TRBV7-9

CDR3 protein: ASSSILGSYEQY
V gene: TRBV6-5

CDR3 protein: ASSDGPGQGLSGANVLT
V gene: TRBV6-1

CDR3 protein: ASSLRQGNEQF
V gene: TRBV7-2

CDR3 protein: ASSLDTSVKETQY
V gene: TRBV5-4

CDR3 protein: ATSYGTSGRALGADTQY
V gene: TRBV15

CDR3 protein: ASSETSGSSADTQY
V gene: TRBV6-4

CDR3 protein: SVGERGTAYGYT
V gene: TRBV29-1

CDR3 protein: SASEQNHSNQPQH
V gene: TRBV20-1

CDR3 protein: ASSGSYDTIYGYT
V gene: TRBV9

CDR3 protein: ACRDRRPYGYT
V gene: TRBV30